This passage covers 2 T cell receptor beta chains from one sample sequenced in a study of T cell responses to AZD1222 COVID-19 vaccine. Generated by immunoSEQ multiplex PCR, the TCRdb table keeps only in-frame clones and is missing some. The data hold about 150,000 clones, with 75% to 95% observed a single time. This sample comprised peripheral blood, obtained on day 0 of MenACWY control vaccination. The source of these receptors is an adult in good health.

The gene calls are TRBV7-2 and TRBJ2-2; 7 bases fit TRBD1. From germline, CDR1 is SGHTA and CDR2 FQGNSA. The trim removed 4 bases at V and 4 bases at J, leaving 3 bases unmatched. The CDR3 length is 14 residues. CDR3 nucleotides: TGTGCCAGCAGCTCGCACAGGGGCACCGGGGAGCTGTTTTTT. It encodes CASSSHRGTGELFF.

V and J are TRBV27 and TRBJ1-1; 9 bases align to TRBD1. V gave up 5 bases and J gave up 5 bases; unmatched junction bases: 9. CDR1 MNHEY and CDR2 SMNVEV come from the germline V gene (reference sequence). This CDR3 contains 15 residues. The CDR3 loop reads CASSPWTGVRTEAFF. CDR3 sequence (DNA): TGTGCCAGCAGTCCCTGGACAGGGGTACGGACTGAAGCTTTCTTT.